This TCR beta chain appears in the sequencing data of a study of T cell changes during pregnancy in multiple sclerosis (dated by TCRdb to the late 2010s). About the study as a whole: Changes in the T cell repertoire over the course of pregnancy were examined in this study in women with multiple sclerosis.

The library was obtained by the immunoSEQ multiplex PCR assay. TCRdb took this table from immuneACCESS and kept in-frame rearrangements with V and J called. Such tables lack part of the clones; where checked against another copy, unresolved V genes explain under half of the gap, and the rest is unexplained. The sample table lists roughly 23,000 clones, roughly 89% of them with a count of one. 5.5% to 8% of the sample is in the top ten clones. Concerning this clone itself: Its recognized antigen is unknown. There are no base qualities to consult, and no much larger clone falls within one base.

Including the terminal cysteine and phenylalanine, the CDR3 comprises 15 residues. The kept DNA is CDR3 alone, 45 bases in frame from the first base. The germline V gene (reference sequence) yields SEHNR for CDR1 and FQNEAQ for CDR2. Deletion took 4 bases off V and 1 base off J, with a span of 14 bases between the germline ends. The chain uses TRBV7-9 and TRBJ2-7; the D gene is perhaps TRBD1, on 6 matching bases. The input for sequencing was CD8+ T cells from peripheral blood mononuclear cells, taken in the first trimester of pregnancy. The clonotype comes from a female donor with multiple sclerosis, enrolled in a pregnancy study. The DNA sequence follows: TGTGCCAGCAGCTCCCTTGAGGACAGATCCTACGAGCAGTACTTC. The translation is CASSSLEDRSYEQYF.